This T cell receptor beta chain was profiled in a study of blood T cell repertoires in COVID-19. Study summary: In each case, the material was cDNA or gDNA derived from T cells, B-cell-depleted T cells, or PBMCs.

The repertoire was sequenced with immunoSEQ multiplex PCR; TCRdb's copy has only in-frame clones and lacks some. Here the sample spans a few hundred thousand clones, 89% being singletons. Germline CDR1 LNHDA, CDR2 SQIVND (reference sequence). The V end was cut by 6 bases, the J end by 2 bases, with 12 bases between. The length of the CDR3 is 14 residues. The sequence was collected from a woman aged 40 to 50 who had recovered from COVID-19. This chain connects TRBV19 to TRBJ2-3, with D possibly TRBD2 on 6 matching bases. Sequenced material: peripheral blood. The CDR3 region is CASSPGGSTDTQYF. The CDR3 DNA reads as TGTGCCAGTAGCCCCGGGGGATCCACAGATACGCAGTATTTT.